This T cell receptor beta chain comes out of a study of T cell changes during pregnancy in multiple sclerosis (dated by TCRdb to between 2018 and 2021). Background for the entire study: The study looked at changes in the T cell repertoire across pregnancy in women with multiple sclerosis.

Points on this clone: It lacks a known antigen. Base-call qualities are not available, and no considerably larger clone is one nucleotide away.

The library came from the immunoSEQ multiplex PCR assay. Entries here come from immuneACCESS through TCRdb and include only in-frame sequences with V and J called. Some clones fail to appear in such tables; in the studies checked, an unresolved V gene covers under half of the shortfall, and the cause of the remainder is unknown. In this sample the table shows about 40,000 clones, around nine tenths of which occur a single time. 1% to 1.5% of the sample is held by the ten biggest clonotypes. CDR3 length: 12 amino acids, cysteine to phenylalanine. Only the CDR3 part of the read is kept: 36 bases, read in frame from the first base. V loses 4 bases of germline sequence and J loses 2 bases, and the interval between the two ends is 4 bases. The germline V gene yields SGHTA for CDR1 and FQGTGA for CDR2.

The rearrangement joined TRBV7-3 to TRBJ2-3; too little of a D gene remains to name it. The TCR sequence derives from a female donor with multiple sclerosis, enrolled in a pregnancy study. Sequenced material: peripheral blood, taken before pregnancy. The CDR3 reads CASSSYTDTQYF. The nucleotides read TGTGCCAGCAGCTCCTACACAGATACGCAGTATTTT.